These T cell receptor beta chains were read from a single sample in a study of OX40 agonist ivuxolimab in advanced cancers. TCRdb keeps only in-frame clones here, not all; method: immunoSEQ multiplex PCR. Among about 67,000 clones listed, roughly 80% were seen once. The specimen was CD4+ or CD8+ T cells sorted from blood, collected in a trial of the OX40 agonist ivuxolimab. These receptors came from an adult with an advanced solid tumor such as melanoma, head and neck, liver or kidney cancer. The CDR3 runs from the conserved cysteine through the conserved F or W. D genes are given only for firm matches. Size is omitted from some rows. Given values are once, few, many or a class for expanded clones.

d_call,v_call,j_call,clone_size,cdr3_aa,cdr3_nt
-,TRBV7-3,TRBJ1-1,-,CASSLTASGSGTEAFF,TGTGCCAGCAGCTTAACTGCATCAGGGAGTGGTACTGAAGCTTTCTTT
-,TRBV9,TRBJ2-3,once,CASSAPNSAESQYF,TGTGCCAGCAGCGCTCCGAACTCCGCCGAGTCGCAGTATTTT
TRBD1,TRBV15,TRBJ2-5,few,CATSRDKTGGSKTQYF,TGTGCCACCAGCAGAGATAAAACAGGGGGTTCAAAGACCCAGTACTTC
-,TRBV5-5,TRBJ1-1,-,CASSHQGNTEAFF,TGTGCCAGCAGCCATCAAGGAAACACTGAAGCTTTCTTT
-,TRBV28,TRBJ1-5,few,CASLSSLNQPQHF,TGTGCCAGCTTGTCCAGCCTGAATCAGCCCCAGCATTTT
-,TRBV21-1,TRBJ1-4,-,CASRECTSQQKPTNEKLFF,TGTGCCAGCAGAGAGTGTACCAGCCAACAAAAACCAACTAATGAAAAACTGTTTTTT
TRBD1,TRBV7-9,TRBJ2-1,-,CASRAPGTGNFGKQFF,TGTGCCAGCAGAGCTCCCGGGACAGGGAACTTTGGGAAGCAGTTCTTC
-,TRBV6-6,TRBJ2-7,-,CASSLNSYEQYF,TGTGCCAGCAGCTTAAACTCCTACGAGCAGTACTTC
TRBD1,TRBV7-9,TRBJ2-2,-,CASSATGVRTGELFF,TGTGCCAGCAGCGCAACAGGGGTTCGCACCGGGGAGCTGTTTTTT
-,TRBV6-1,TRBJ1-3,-,CASIRQTAGNTIYF,TGTGCCAGCATTCGACAGACGGCTGGAAACACCATATATTTT
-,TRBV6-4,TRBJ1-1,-,CASSDSPRRRTQKLEAFF,TGTGCCAGCAGTGACTCCCCCAGACGACGTACTCAAAAACTTGAAGCTTTCTTT
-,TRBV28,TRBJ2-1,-,CAIGASSYNEQFF,TGTGCCATTGGAGCAAGCTCCTACAATGAGCAGTTCTTC
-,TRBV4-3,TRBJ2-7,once,CASSQDGGVAYEQYF,TGCGCCAGCAGCCAAGACGGCGGGGTAGCCTACGAGCAGTACTTC
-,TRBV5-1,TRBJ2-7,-,CASSWQGSEQYF,TGCGCCAGCAGCTGGCAGGGGAGCGAGCAGTACTTC
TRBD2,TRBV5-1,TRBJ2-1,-,CASSFSGEGYNEQFF,TGCGCCAGCAGCTTTAGCGGGGAGGGCTACAATGAGCAGTTCTTC
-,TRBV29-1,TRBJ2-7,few,CSVVLQGISYEQYF,TGCAGCGTTGTCCTACAGGGAATCTCCTACGAGCAGTACTTC
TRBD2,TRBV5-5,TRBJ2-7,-,CASSTRTSGNPYEQYF,TGTGCCAGCAGCACCAGGACTAGCGGGAACCCCTACGAGCAGTACTTC
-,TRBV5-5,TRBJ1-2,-,CASSLGSGQSYGYTF,TGTGCCAGCAGCTTGGGATCCGGACAGAGTTATGGCTACACCTTC
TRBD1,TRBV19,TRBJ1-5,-,CASSTLDRALYSNQPQHF,TGTGCCAGTAGTACACTGGACAGGGCCCTCTATAGCAATCAGCCCCAGCATTTT
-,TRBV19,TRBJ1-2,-,CASSTHNNYGYTF,TGTGCCAGTAGTACCCATAATAACTATGGCTACACCTTC
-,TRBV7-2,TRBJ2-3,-,CASSLVPADTQYF,TGTGCCAGCAGCTTAGTTCCGGCAGATACGCAGTATTTT
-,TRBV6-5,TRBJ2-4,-,CASRRGQSKNIQYF,TGTGCCAGCCGCCGAGGACAAAGCAAAAACATTCAGTACTTC
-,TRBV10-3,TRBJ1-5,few,CAISETSLFFQPQHF,TGTGCCATCAGTGAGACGAGCCTGTTTTTTCAGCCCCAGCATTTT
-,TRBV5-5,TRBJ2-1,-,CASSWPDLNNEQFF,TGTGCCAGCAGTTGGCCGGATCTTAACAATGAGCAGTTCTTC
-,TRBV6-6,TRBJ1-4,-,CASSDIGGNEKLFF,TGTGCCAGCAGTGATATAGGGGGGAATGAAAAACTGTTTTTT
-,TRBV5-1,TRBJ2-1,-,CASSLDGNPSYNEQFF,TGCGCCAGCAGCTTGGATGGTAACCCCTCCTACAATGAGCAGTTCTTC
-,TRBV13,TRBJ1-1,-,CASSLTRITEAFF,TGTGCCAGCAGCTTAACACGAATCACTGAAGCTTTCTTT
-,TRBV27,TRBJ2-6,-,CASSLEVSGANVLTF,TGTGCCAGCAGTTTAGAGGTCTCTGGGGCCAACGTCCTGACTTTC
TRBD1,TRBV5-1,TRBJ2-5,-,CASSLEQGSRETQYF,TGCGCCAGCAGCTTGGAACAGGGGTCGAGGGAGACCCAGTACTTC
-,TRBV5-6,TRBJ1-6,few,CASSLDSYNSPLHF,TGTGCCAGCAGCTTGGACAGCTATAATTCACCCCTCCACTTT
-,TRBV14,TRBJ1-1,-,CASMDANTEAFF,TGTGCCAGCATGGATGCGAACACTGAAGCTTTCTTT
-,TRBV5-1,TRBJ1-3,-,CASSLARSGGNTIYF,TGCGCCAGCAGCTTGGCCCGGTCGGGTGGAAACACCATATATTTT
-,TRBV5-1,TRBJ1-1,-,CASSLERAEAFF,TGCGCCAGCAGCTTGGAAAGGGCCGAAGCTTTCTTT
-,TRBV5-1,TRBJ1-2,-,CASSTNRVGYTF,TGCGCCAGCAGCACCAACAGGGTCGGCTACACCTTC
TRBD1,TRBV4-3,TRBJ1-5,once,CASSQEGQGANQPQHF,TGCGCCAGCAGCCAAGAAGGACAGGGGGCGAATCAGCCCCAGCATTTT
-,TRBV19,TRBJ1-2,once,CASSLWVGVSGGNGYTF,TGTGCCAGTAGTCTGTGGGTCGGTGTAAGTGGCGGGAATGGCTACACCTTC
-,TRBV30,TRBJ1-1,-,CAWNPDGNTEAFF,TGTGCCTGGAATCCCGACGGGAACACTGAAGCTTTCTTT
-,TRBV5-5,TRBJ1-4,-,CASSSTGTNEKLFF,TGTGCCAGCAGCTCGACAGGAACTAATGAAAAACTGTTTTTT
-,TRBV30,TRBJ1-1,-,CAWSPTWNTEAFF,TGTGCCTGGAGTCCCACCTGGAACACTGAAGCTTTCTTT
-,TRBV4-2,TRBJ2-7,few,CASSQDGSYEQYF,TGTGCCAGCAGCCAAGATGGCAGCTACGAGCAGTACTTC
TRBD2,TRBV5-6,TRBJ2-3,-,CASSPLETSLGVAQYF,TGTGCCAGCAGCCCGCTTGAGACTAGCCTCGGGGTAGCGCAGTATTTT
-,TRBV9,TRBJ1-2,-,CASSVVGTAYYGYTF,TGTGCCAGCAGCGTAGTAGGTACAGCCTACTATGGCTACACCTTC
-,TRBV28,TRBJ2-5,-,CASSFSLEGALQETQYF,TGTGCCAGCAGTTTCAGTTTGGAGGGGGCGCTCCAAGAGACCCAGTACTTC
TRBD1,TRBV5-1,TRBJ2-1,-,CASKGTGGSVEQFF,TGCGCCAGCAAAGGGACAGGGGGATCCGTGGAGCAGTTCTTC